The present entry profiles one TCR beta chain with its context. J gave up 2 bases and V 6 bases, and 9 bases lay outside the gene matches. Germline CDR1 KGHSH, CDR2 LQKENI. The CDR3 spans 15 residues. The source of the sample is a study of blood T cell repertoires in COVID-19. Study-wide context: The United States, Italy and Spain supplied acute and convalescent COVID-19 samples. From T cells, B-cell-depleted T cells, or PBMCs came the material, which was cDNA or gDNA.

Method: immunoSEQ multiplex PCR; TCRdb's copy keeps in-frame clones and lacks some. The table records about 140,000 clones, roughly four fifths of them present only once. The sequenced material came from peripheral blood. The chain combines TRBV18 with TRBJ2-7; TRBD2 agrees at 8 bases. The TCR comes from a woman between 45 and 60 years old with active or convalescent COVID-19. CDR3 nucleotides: TGTGCCAGCTCCGTATCGGGAGGGGCCACCTACGAGCAGTACTTC. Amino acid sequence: CASSVSGGATYEQYF.